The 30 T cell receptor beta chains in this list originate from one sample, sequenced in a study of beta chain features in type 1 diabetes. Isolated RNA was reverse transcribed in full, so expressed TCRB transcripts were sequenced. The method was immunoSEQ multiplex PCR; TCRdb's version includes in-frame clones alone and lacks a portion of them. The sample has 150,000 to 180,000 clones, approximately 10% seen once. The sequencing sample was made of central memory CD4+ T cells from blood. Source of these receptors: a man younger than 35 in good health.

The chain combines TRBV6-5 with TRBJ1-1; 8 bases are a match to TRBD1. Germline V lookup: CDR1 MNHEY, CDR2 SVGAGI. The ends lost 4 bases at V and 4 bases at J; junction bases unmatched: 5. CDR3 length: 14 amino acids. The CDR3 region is CASSSRQGSTEAFF. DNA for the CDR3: TGTGCCAGCAGTTCGCGACAGGGGAGCACTGAAGCTTTCTTT.

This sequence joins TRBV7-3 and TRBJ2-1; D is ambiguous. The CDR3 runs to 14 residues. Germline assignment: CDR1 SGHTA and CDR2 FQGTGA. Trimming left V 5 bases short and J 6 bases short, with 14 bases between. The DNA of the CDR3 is TGTGCCAGCAGCCCCACCGGGCTCATCAATGAGCAGTTCTTC. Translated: CASSPTGLINEQFF.

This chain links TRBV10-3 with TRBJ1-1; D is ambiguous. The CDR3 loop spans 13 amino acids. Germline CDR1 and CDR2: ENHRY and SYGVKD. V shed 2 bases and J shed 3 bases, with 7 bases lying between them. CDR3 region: CAISEQQHTEAFF. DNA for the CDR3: TGTGCCATCAGTGAGCAACAGCACACTGAAGCTTTCTTT.

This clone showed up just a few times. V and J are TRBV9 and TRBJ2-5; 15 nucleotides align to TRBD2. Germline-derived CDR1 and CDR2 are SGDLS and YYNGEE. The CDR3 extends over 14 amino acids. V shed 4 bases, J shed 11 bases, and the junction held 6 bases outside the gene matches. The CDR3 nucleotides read TGTGCCAGCAGCAGAGGGACTAGCGGGGGGCCACAGTACTTC. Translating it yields CASSRGTSGGPQYF.

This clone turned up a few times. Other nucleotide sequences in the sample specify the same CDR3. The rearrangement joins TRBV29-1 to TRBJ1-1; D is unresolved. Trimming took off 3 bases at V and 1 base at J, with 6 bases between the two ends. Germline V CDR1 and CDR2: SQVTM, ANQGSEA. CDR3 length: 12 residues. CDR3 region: CSVDSGNTEAFF. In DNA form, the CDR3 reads TGCAGCGTTGATTCCGGGAACACTGAAGCTTTCTTT. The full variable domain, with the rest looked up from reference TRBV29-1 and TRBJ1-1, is SAVISQKPSRDICQRGTSLTIQCQVDSQVTMMFWYRQQPGQSLTLIATANQGSEATYESGFVIDKFPISRPNLTFSTLTVSNMSPEDSSIYLCSVDSGNTEAFFGQGTRLTVV.

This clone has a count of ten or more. The chain's CDR3 is CASSRDRGSNSPLHF. The CDR3 DNA follows: TGTGCCAGCTCACGGGACAGGGGTAGTAATTCACCCCTCCACTTT. The V call is TRBV18, the J call TRBJ1-6; 10 positions match TRBD1. This CDR3 is built from 15 residues. Per germline, CDR1 KGHSH and CDR2 LQKENI. V was pared by 4 bases and J by 6 bases, with 3 bases of the junction left unmatched.

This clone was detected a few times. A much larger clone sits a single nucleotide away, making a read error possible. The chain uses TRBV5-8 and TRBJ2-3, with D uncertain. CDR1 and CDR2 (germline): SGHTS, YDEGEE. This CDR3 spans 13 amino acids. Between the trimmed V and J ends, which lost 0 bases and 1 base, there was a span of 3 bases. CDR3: CASSLVGTDTQYF. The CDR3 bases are TGTGCCAGCAGCTTGGTTGGCACAGATACGCAGTATTTT. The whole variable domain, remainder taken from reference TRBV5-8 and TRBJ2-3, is EAGVTQSPTHLIKTRGQQATLRCSPISGHTSVYWYQQALGLGLQFLLWYDEGEERNRGNFPPRFSGRQFPNYSSELNVNALELEDSALYLCASSLVGTDTQYFGPGTRLTVL.

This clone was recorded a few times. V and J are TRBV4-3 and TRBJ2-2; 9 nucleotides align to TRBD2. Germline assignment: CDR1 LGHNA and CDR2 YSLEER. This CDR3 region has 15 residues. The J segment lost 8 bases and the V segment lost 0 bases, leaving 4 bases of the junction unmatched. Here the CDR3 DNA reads TGCGCCAGCAGCCAAGAATCTAGCGGGGTAGGGGAGCTGTTTTTT. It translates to CASSQESSGVGELFF.

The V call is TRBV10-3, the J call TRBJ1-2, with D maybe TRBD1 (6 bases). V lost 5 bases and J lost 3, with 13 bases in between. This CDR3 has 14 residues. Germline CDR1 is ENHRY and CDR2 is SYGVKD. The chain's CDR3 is CAISRQVQDYGYTF. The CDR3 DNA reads TGTGCCATCAGTCGACAGGTTCAAGACTATGGCTACACCTTC.

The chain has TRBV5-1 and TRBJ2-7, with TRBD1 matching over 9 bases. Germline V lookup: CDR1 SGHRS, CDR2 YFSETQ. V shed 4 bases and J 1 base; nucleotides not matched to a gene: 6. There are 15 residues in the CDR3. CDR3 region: CASSQRGTGSYEQYF. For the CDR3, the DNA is TGCGCCAGCAGCCAGAGGGGGACAGGGTCCTACGAGCAGTACTTC.

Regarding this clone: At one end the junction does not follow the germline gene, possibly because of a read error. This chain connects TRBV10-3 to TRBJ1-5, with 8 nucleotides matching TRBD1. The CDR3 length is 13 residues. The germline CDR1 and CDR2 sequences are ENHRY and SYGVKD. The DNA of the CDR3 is TGTGCCAGCAGTCCACAGGGGGGTCAGCCCCAGCATTTT. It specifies CASSPQGGQPQHF.

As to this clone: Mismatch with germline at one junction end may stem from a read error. CDR3: CASSKEGYEQYF. The CDR3 bases are TGCGCCAGCAGCAAAGAGGGGTACGAGCAGTACTTC. The V and J genes are TRBV4-3 and TRBJ2-7, with D perhaps assigned TRBD1 or TRBD2 (5 bases each). Germline V gives CDR1 LGHNA, CDR2 YSLEER. The CDR3 length is 12 residues.

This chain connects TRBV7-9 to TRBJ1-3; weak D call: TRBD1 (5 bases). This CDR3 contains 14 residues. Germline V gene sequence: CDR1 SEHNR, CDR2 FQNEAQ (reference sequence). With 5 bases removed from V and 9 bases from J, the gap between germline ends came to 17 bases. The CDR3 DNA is TGTGCCAGCAGCCCAGGGAATGAGGGGACCACCATATATTTT. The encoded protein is CASSPGNEGTTIYF.

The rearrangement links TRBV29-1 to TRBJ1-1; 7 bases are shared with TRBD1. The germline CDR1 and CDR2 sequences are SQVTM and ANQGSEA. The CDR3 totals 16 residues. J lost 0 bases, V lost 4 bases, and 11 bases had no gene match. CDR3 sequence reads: CSVASPRQGMNTEAFF. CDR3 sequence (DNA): TGCAGCGTTGCCTCCCCACGACAGGGTATGAACACTGAAGCTTTCTTT.

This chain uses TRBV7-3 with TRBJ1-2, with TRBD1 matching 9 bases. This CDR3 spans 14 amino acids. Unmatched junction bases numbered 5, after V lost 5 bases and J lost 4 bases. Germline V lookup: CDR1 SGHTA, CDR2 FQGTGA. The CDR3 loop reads CASSPGTGSYGYTF. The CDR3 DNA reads TGTGCCAGCAGCCCCGGGACAGGGAGCTATGGCTACACCTTC.

The CDR3 sequence: CASSYYAGTGTEKLFF. CDR3 in DNA: TGTGCCAGCAGCTACTATGCCGGGACAGGGACTGAAAAACTGTTTTTT. The chain combines TRBV5-4 with TRBJ1-4; 9 bases agree with TRBD1. The CDR3 sequence is 16 residues long. The ends lost 3 bases at V and 7 bases at J; junction bases unmatched: 10. Germline loops: CDR1 SGHNT, CDR2 YYREEE (reference sequence). The complete variable domain, with remaining parts taken from reference TRBV5-4 and TRBJ1-4, reads ETGVTQSPTHLIKTRGQQVTLRCSSQSGHNTVSWYQQALGQGPQFIFQYYREEENGRGNFPPRFSGLQFPNYSSELNVNALELDDSALYLCASSYYAGTGTEKLFFGSGTQLSVL.

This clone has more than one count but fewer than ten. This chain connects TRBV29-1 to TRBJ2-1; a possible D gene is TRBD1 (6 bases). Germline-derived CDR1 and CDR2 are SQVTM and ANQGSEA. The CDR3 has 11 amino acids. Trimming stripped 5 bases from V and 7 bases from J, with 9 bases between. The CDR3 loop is CSVKQGNEQFF. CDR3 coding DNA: TGCAGCGTTAAGCAGGGGAATGAGCAGTTCTTC.

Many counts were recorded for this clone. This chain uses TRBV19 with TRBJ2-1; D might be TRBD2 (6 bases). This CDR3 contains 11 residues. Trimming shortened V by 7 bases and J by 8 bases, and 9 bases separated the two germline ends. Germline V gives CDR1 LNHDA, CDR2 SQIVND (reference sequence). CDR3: CASTSGDEQFF. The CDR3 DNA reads TGTGCCAGTACCTCGGGAGATGAGCAGTTCTTC.

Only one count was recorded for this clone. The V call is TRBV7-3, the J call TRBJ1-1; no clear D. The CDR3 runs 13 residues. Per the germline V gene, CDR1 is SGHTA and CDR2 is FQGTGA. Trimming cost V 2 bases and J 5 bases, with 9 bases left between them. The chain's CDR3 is CASSLLLSTEAFF. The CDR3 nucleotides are TGTGCCAGCAGCTTACTATTGTCTACTGAAGCTTTCTTT.

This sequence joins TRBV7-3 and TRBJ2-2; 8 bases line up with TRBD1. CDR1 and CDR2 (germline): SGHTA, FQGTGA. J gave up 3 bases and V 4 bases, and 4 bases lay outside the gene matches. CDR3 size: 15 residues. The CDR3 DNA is TGTGCCAGCAGCTCAGGGGGCTCGGACACCGGGGAGCTGTTTTTT. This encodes CASSSGGSDTGELFF.

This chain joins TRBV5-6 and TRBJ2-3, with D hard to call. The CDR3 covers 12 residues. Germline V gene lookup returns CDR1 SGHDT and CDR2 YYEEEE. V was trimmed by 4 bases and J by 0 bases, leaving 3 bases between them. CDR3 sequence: CASSESTDTQYF. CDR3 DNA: TGTGCCAGCAGCGAGAGCACAGATACGCAGTATTTT. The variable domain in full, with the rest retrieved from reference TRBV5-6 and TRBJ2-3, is DAGVTQSPTHLIKTRGQQVTLRCSPKSGHDTVSWYQQALGQGPQFIFQYYEEEERQRGNFPDRFSGHQFPNYSSELNVNALLLGDSALYLCASSESTDTQYFGPGTRLTVL.

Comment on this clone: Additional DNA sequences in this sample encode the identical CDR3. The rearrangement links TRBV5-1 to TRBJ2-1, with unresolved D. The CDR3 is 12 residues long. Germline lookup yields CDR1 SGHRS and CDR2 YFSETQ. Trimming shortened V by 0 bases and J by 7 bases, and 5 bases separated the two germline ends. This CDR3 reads CASSLEVNEQFF. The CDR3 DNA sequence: TGCGCCAGCAGCTTGGAGGTAAATGAGCAGTTCTTC.

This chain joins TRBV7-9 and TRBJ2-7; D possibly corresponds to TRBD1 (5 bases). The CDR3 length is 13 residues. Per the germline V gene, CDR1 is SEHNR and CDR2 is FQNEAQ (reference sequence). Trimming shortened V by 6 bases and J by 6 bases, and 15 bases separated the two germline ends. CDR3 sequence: CASSLSQGGEQYF. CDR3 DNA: TGTGCCAGCAGTTTAAGCCAGGGTGGCGAGCAGTACTTC.

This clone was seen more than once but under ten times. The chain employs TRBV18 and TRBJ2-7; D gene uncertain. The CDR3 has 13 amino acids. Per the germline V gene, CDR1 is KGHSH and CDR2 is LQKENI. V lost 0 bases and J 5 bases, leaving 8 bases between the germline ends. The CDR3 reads CASSPPGLNEQYF. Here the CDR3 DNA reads TGTGCCAGCTCACCACCAGGGTTGAACGAGCAGTACTTC.

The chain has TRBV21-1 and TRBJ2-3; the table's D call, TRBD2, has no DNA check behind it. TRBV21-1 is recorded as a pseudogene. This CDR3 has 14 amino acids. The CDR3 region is CASSKARGPDTQYF. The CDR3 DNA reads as TGTGCCAGCAGCAAAGCCCGAGGCCCAGATACGCAGTATTTT.

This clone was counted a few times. CDR3 region: CASSVEVRQPQHF. CDR3 DNA: TGTGCCAGCAGTGTGGAGGTACGGCAGCCCCAGCATTTT. This chain joins TRBV2 and TRBJ1-5; D gene ambiguous. The CDR3 runs to 13 residues. Germline-derived CDR1 and CDR2 are SNHLY and FYNNEI. Trimming took off 4 bases at V and 7 bases at J, with 11 bases between the two ends.

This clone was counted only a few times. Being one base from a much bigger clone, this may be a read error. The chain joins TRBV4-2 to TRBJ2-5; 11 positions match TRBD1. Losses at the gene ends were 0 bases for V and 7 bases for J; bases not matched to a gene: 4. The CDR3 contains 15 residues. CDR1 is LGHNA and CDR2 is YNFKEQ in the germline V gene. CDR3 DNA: TGTGCCAGCAGCCAAGATTGGGACAGGGGGGTGACCCAGTACTTC. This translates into CASSQDWDRGVTQYF.

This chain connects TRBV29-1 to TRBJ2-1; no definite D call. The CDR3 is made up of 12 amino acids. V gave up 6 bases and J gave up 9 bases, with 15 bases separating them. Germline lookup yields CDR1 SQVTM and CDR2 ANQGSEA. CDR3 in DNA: TGCAGCGTGGACCACCCGACCCGTGAGCAGTTCTTC. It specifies CSVDHPTREQFF.

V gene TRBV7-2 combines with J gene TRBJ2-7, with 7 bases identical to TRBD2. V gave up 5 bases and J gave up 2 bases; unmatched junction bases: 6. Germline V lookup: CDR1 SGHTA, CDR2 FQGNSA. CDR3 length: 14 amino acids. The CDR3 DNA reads TGTGCCAGCAGCCCTGTAGCGGGTGCCTACGAGCAGTACTTC. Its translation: CASSPVAGAYEQYF.

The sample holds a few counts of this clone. The CDR3: CASSQDEGDGGYTF. The CDR3 DNA reads TGCGCCAGCAGCCAAGATGAGGGAGATGGTGGCTACACCTTC. The gene calls are TRBV4-1 and TRBJ1-2; D not resolved. CDR1 is MGHRA and CDR2 is YSYEKL in the germline V gene. The CDR3 extends over 14 amino acids. The V gene lost 0 bases and the J gene lost 7 bases, with 12 bases spanning the gap.